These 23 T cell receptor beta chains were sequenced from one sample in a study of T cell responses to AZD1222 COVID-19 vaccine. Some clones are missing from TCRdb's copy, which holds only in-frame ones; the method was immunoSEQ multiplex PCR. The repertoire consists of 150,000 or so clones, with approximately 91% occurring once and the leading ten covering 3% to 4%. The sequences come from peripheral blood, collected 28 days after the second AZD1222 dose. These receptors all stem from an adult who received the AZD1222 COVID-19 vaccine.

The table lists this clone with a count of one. This chain's CDR3 is CASSSRLARNEQFF. The CDR3 bases are TGTGCCAGCAGCTCGCGACTAGCGAGAAATGAGCAGTTCTTC. The chain employs TRBV11-2 and TRBJ2-1, with TRBD2 identical over 8 bases. The junction had 6 bases not matched to a gene; V was cut back by 4 bases and J by 7 bases. The CDR3 contains 14 residues. Germline-derived CDR1 and CDR2 are SGHAT and FQNNGV. Drawing the rest from reference TRBV11-2 and TRBJ2-1, the complete variable domain is EAGVAQSPRYKIIEKRQSVAFWCNPISGHATLYWYQQILGQGPKLLIQFQNNGVVDDSQLPKDRFSAERLKGVDSTLKIQPAKLEDSAVYLCASSSRLARNEQFFGPGTRLTVL.

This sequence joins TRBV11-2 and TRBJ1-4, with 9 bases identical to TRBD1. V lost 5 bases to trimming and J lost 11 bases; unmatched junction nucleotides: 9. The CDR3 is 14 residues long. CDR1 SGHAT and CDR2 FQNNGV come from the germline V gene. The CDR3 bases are TGTGCCAGCAGCCTAGGACGGACAGGGGTGAAACTGTTTTTT. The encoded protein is CASSLGRTGVKLFF.

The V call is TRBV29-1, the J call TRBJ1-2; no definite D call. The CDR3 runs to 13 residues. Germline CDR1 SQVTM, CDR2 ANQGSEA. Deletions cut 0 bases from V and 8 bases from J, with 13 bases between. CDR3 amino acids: CSVEDTRRGGYTF. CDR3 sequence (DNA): TGCAGCGTTGAAGATACAAGGCGCGGGGGCTACACCTTC.

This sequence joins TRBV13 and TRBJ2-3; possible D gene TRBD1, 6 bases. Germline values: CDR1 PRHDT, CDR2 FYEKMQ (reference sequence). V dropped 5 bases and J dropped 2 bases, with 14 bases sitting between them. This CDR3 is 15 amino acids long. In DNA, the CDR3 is TGTGCCAGCAGCACCCCGACAGGAAACACAGATACGCAGTATTTT. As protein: CASSTPTGNTDTQYF.

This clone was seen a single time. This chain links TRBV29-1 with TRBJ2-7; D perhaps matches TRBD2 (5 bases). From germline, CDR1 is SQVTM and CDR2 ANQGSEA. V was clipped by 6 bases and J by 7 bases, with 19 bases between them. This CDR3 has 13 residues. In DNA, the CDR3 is TGCAGCGTGGGCGGGTCGTCGAGACGGGAGCAGTACTTC. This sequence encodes CSVGGSSRREQYF.

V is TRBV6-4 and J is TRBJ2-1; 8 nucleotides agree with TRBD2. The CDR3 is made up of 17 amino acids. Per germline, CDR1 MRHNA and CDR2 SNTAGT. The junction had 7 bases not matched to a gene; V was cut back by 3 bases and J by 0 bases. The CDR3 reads CASSEGPGGSSYNEQFF. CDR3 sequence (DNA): TGTGCCAGCAGTGAAGGCCCGGGGGGGAGCTCCTACAATGAGCAGTTCTTC.

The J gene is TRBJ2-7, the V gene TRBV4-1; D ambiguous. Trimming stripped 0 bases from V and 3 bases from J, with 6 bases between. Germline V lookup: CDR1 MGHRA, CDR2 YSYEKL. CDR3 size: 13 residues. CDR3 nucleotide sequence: TGCGCCAGCAGCCAAGAACAGAACTACGAGCAGTACTTC. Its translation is CASSQEQNYEQYF.

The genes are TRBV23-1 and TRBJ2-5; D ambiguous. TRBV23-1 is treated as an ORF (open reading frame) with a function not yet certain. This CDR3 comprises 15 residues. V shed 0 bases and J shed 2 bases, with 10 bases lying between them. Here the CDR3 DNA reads TGCGCCAGCAGTCAATCGTGTGGTCAGCAAGAGACCCAGTACTTC. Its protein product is CASSQSCGQQETQYF.

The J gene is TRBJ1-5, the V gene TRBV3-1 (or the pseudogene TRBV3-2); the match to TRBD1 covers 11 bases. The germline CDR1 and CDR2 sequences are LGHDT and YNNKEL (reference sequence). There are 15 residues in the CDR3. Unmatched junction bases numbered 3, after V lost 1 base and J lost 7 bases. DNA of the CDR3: TGTGCCAGCAGCCAAGGGACAGGGGGCCGGCAGCCCCAGCATTTT. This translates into CASSQGTGGRQPQHF.

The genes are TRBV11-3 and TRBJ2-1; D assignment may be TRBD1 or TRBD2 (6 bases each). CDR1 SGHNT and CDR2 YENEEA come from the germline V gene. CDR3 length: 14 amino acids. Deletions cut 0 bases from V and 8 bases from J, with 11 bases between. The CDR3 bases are TGTGCCAGCAGCTTAGACGGGGGCCGGGATGAGCAGTTCTTC. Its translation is CASSLDGGRDEQFF.

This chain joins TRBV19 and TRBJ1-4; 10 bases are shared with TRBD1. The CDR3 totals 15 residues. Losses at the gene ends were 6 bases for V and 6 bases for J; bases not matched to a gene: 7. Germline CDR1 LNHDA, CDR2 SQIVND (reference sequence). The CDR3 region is CASRTRDRGDEKLFF. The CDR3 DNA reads TGTGCCAGTAGGACCAGGGACAGGGGTGATGAAAAACTGTTTTTT.

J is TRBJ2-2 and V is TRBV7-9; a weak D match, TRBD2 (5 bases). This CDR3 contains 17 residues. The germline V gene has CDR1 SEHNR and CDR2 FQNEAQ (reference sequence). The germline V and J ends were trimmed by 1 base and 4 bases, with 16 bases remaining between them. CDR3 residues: CASSLESRRRTTGELFF. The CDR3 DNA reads TGTGCCAGCAGCTTAGAAAGCAGGAGGCGGACCACCGGGGAGCTGTTTTTT.

In DNA form, the CDR3 reads TGTGCCAGCAGTGGGGGAAGGACCTCCTACGAGCAGTACTTC. Protein sequence: CASSGGRTSYEQYF. The rearrangement uses TRBV2 and TRBJ2-7; no definite D call. Trimming cost V 4 bases and J 0 bases, with 10 bases left between them. The CDR3 covers 14 residues. Germline CDR1 is SNHLY and CDR2 is FYNNEI.

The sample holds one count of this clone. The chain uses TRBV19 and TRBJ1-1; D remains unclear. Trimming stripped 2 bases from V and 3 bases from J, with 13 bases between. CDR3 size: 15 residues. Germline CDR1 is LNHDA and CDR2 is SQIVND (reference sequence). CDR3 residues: CASSIFHRWDTEAFF. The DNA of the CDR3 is TGTGCCAGTAGTATATTTCACCGGTGGGACACTGAAGCTTTCTTT. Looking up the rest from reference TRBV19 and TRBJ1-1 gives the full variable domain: DGGITQSPKYLFRKEGQNVTLSCEQNLNHDAMYWYRQDPGQGLRLIYYSQIVNDFQKGDIAEGYSVSREKKESFPLTVTSAQKNPTAFYLCASSIFHRWDTEAFFGQGTRLTVV.

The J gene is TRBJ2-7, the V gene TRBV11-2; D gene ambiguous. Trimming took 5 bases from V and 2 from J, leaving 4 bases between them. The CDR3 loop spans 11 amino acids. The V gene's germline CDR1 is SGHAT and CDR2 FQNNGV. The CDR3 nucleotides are TGTGCCAGCAGCCTGACCTACGAGCAGTACTTC. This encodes CASSLTYEQYF.

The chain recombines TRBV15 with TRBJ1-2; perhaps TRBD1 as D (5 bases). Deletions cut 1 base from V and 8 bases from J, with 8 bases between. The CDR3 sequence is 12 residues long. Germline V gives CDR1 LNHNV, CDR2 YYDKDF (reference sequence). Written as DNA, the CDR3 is TGTGCCACCAGCAGAGGGTGGGACGGCTACACCTTC. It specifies CATSRGWDGYTF.

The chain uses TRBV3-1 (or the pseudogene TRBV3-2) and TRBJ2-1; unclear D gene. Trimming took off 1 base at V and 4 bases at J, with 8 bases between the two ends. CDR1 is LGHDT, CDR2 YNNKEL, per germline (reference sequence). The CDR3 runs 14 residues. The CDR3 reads CASSQVTGYNEQFF. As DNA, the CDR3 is TGTGCCAGCAGCCAAGTTACTGGGTACAATGAGCAGTTCTTC.

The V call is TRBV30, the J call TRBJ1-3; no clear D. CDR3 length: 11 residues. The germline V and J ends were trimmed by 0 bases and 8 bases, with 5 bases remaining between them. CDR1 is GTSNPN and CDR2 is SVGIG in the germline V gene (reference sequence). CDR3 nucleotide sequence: TGTGCCTGGAGTGTCGTGGACACCATATATTTT. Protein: CAWSVVDTIYF.

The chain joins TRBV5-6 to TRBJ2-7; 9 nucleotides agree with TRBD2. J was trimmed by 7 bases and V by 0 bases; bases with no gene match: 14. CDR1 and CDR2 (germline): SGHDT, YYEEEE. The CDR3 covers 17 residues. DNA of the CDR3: TGTGCCAGCAGCTTGGCGGGAGTAGCGGGGGCCGGGAGTGAGCAGTACTTC. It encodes CASSLAGVAGAGSEQYF.

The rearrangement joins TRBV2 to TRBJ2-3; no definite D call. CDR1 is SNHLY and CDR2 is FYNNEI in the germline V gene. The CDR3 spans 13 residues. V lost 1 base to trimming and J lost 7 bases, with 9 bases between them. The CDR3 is CASSEGWTNTQYF. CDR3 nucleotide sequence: TGTGCCAGCAGTGAAGGGTGGACGAATACGCAGTATTTT.

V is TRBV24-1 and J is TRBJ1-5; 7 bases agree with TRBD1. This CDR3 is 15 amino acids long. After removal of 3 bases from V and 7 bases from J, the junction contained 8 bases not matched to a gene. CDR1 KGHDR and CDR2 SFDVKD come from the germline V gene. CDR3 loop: CATSDLTGDGQPQHF. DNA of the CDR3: TGTGCCACCAGTGATCTAACAGGGGACGGGCAGCCCCAGCATTTT.

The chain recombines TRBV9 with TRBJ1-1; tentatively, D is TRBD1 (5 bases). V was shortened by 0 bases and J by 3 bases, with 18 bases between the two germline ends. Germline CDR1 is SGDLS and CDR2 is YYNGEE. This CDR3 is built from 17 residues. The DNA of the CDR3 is TGTGCCAGCAGCGTAGGAGTAGGGGCAGTCCGGGACACTGAAGCTTTCTTT. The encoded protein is CASSVGVGAVRDTEAFF.

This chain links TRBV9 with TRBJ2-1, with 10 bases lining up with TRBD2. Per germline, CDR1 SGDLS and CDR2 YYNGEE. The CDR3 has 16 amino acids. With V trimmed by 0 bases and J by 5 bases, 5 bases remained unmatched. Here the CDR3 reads CASSVVLGLANNEQFF. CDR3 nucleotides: TGTGCCAGCAGCGTAGTCTTGGGACTAGCGAACAATGAGCAGTTCTTC.